This TCR beta chain came from a study of PD-1 blockade in classical Hodgkin lymphoma. Study-level points and caveats: Nothing has yet pinned down what causes the repertoire differences, possibly disease activity or prior therapy.

This clone was counted between two and nine times. Antigen specificity is unknown. The CDR3 contains 16 residues. The V gene's germline CDR1 is GTSNPN and CDR2 SVGIG (reference sequence). The V end was cut by 2 bases, the J end by 2 bases, with 16 bases between. The repertoire was sequenced with immunoSEQ multiplex PCR; TCRdb's copy has only in-frame clones and lacks some. The sample carries more than 95,000 clones, approximately 89% recorded once. The time point was: cycle 4 day 1 (C4D1), after six to seven weeks of nivolumab. Each and every patient relapsed after autologous stem cell transplantation, and patients got differing brentuximab vedotin exposure.

Sequencing was performed on peripheral blood mononuclear cells (PBMCs), taken before the fourth cycle of nivolumab. This chain uses TRBV30 with TRBJ1-5, with no clear D. The TCR sequence derives from a human donor with classical Hodgkin lymphoma. CDR3 sequence: CAWSRASGWGNQPQHF. The CDR3 DNA sequence: TGTGCCTGGAGTAGGGCCAGCGGCTGGGGCAATCAGCCCCAGCATTTT.